The source of this TCR beta chain is a study of blood T cells in healthy people across ages. Overall study results and limits: Naive T cell percentage showed a strong correlation with the diversity of TCR beta.

With a J-beta primer mix and a sample-barcoded 5' primer, a second PCR ran roughly 6 to 11 cycles. Carrying 12 random nucleotides, a template-switch adaptor labeled each individual cDNA molecule. MiXCR was run by TCRdb on the 5' RACE reads, yielding one entry per CDR3 protein. The data show 1.5 million to 2 million distinct CDR3 sequences, roughly two fifths seen once. Donors each provided ten milliliters of peripheral blood. Total RNA was isolated from each sample in quantities of at least 5 micrograms. This clonotype was seen a few times. Antigen specificity is unknown. Sequenced sample: blood. The sequence was collected from a human donor in good health.

CDR3 sequence: CSVVPPTGGVYEQFF. The CDR3 DNA sequence: TGCAGCGTTGTCCCCCCTACTGGCGGGGTATATGAGCAGTTCTTC. The rearrangement joins TRBV29-1 to TRBJ2-1, with a weak D call TRBD2 (6 bases). Trimming removed 4 bases from V and 8 bases from J, with 21 bases in between. This CDR3 is built from 15 residues. From germline, CDR1 is SQVTM and CDR2 ANQGSEA.